The 18 T cell receptor beta chains listed next were all sequenced from one sample in a study of blood T cell dynamics during melanoma immunotherapy. The method was immunoSEQ multiplex PCR; TCRdb's version includes in-frame clones alone and lacks a portion of them. The profile covers 15,000 or so clones, with roughly 93% appearing a single time and around 0.2% taken by the ten largest. The time point: week 3, after first cycle of checkpoint inhibitor. Sequencing used effector memory CD8+ T cells from blood, obtained from a patient treated with checkpoint blockade. The source of these receptors is a human donor with melanoma.

DNA of the CDR3: TGTGCCAGCAGTTCCGGCCAGATGGATGGCTACACCTTC. This translates into CASSSGQMDGYTF. The chain is built from TRBV27 and TRBJ1-2, with D uncertain. This CDR3 is 13 amino acids long. Germline lookup yields CDR1 MNHEY and CDR2 SMNVEV (reference sequence). V dropped 4 bases and J dropped 6 bases, with 12 bases sitting between them.

This chain links TRBV7-6 with TRBJ2-7; D might be TRBD1 (5 bases). V was shortened by 5 bases and J by 3 bases, with 11 bases between the two germline ends. Per the germline V gene, CDR1 is SGHVS and CDR2 is FNYEAQ. This CDR3 has 13 residues. DNA for the CDR3: TGTGCCAGCAGCCAAGGGGAATTCTACGAGCAGTACTTC. Its translation is CASSQGEFYEQYF.

The rearrangement uses TRBV9 and TRBJ2-1, with D possibly TRBD2 on 5 matching bases. Germline V gene data show CDR1 as SGDLS and CDR2 as YYNGEE. The CDR3 runs to 17 residues. Deletions cut 0 bases from V and 6 bases from J, with 19 bases between. CDR3: CASSVEGGVARFNEQFF. DNA for the CDR3: TGTGCCAGCAGCGTAGAGGGTGGGGTAGCGCGATTCAATGAGCAGTTCTTC.

The chain carries TRBV11-2 and TRBJ2-3; D ambiguous. The V gene's germline CDR1 is SGHAT and CDR2 FQNNGV. This CDR3 contains 14 residues. V was trimmed by 5 bases and J by 4 bases, leaving 13 bases between them. In DNA form, the CDR3 reads TGTGCCAGCAGCCTCCAACGATTAGCAGATACGCAGTATTTT. Translated: CASSLQRLADTQYF. Using reference TRBV11-2 and TRBJ2-3 for the parts outside the CDR3, the full variable domain is EAGVAQSPRYKIIEKRQSVAFWCNPISGHATLYWYQQILGQGPKLLIQFQNNGVVDDSQLPKDRFSAERLKGVDSTLKIQPAKLEDSAVYLCASSLQRLADTQYFGPGTRLTVL.

The chain combines TRBV27 with TRBJ2-1, with 8 bases aligning to TRBD2. The CDR3 sequence is 14 residues long. Trimming took 8 bases from V and 9 from J; bases not matched to a gene: 12. CDR1 is MNHEY, CDR2 SMNVEV, per germline (reference sequence). The chain's CDR3 is CASLSGGRIGEQFF. As DNA, the CDR3 is TGTGCCAGCCTGAGCGGGGGAAGGATAGGTGAGCAGTTCTTC.

This clone is a singleton in its sample. The chain carries TRBV7-8 and TRBJ1-1; the D gene is possibly TRBD1 (6 bases). Germline V gene sequence: CDR1 SGHVS, CDR2 FQNEAQ. Trimming took off 5 bases at V and 3 bases at J, with 10 bases between the two ends. The CDR3 extends over 13 amino acids. CDR3 nucleotides: TGTGCCAGCAGCCCCCAGGGGTACACTGAAGCTTTCTTT. It encodes CASSPQGYTEAFF.

V gene TRBV19 combines with J gene TRBJ1-2, with 9 nucleotides matching TRBD1. The germline CDR1 and CDR2 sequences are LNHDA and SQIVND (reference sequence). Trimming removed 8 bases from V and 4 bases from J; junction bases left unmatched: 14. This CDR3 comprises 16 residues. As DNA, the CDR3 is TGTGCCAGTTTCCGCCCGGGACAGGGAGGTAGCTATGGCTACACCTTC. This gives the protein CASFRPGQGGSYGYTF.

The chain couples TRBV7-9 to TRBJ2-7; D gene uncertain. Germline CDR1 reads SEHNR; CDR2 reads FQNEAQ (reference sequence). The CDR3 totals 13 residues. V shed 1 base and J shed 7 bases, with 11 bases lying between them. The CDR3 is CASSLGVEWEQYF. As DNA, the CDR3 is TGTGCCAGCAGCTTAGGGGTCGAATGGGAGCAGTACTTC. Based on the CDR3 plus reference TRBV7-9 and TRBJ2-7, the full variable domain is DTGVSQNPRHKITKRGQNVTFRCDPISEHNRLYWYRQTLGQGPEFLTYFQNEAQLEKSRLLSDRFSAERPKGSFSTLEIQRTEQGDSAMYLCASSLGVEWEQYFGPGTRLTVT.

This chain uses TRBV2 with TRBJ1-1; weak D call: TRBD1 (5 bases). V was clipped by 11 bases and J by 1 base, with 14 bases between them. The germline CDR1 and CDR2 sequences are SNHLY and FYNNEI. This CDR3 is built from 13 residues. The CDR3: CAGQTVKNTEAFF. CDR3 DNA: TGTGCCGGGCAGACAGTGAAGAACACTGAAGCTTTCTTT. Full variable domain (missing parts from reference TRBV2 and TRBJ1-1): EPEVTQTPSHQVTQMGQEVILRCVPISNHLYFYWYRQILGQKVEFLVSFYNNEISEKSEIFDDQFSVERPDGSNFTLKIRSTKLEDSAMYFCAGQTVKNTEAFFGQGTRLTVV.

V usage is TRBV7-9 and J usage is TRBJ1-1; TRBD1 is a possible D gene (6 bases). Deletions cut 1 base from V and 6 bases from J, with 21 bases between. The CDR3 sequence is 17 residues long. Germline assignment: CDR1 SEHNR and CDR2 FQNEAQ (reference sequence). CDR3 sequence (DNA): TGTGCCAGCAGCTTAGGGGGGGGCCGTGGGAGACTCTCTGAAGCTTTCTTT. The encoded protein is CASSLGGGRGRLSEAFF. Supplemented by reference TRBV7-9 and TRBJ1-1, the full variable domain reads DTGVSQNPRHKITKRGQNVTFRCDPISEHNRLYWYRQTLGQGPEFLTYFQNEAQLEKSRLLSDRFSAERPKGSFSTLEIQRTEQGDSAMYLCASSLGGGRGRLSEAFFGQGTRLTVV.

This rearrangement joins TRBV16 to TRBJ1-2, with a tentative D call TRBD1 (5 bases). This CDR3 contains 16 residues. Trimming took off 0 bases at V and 4 bases at J, with 15 bases between the two ends. Germline CDR1 KGHSY, CDR2 FQNENV. Here the CDR3 reads CASSQSRSRVGYGYTF. CDR3 coding DNA: TGTGCCAGCAGCCAATCGAGGAGCAGGGTAGGCTATGGCTACACCTTC.

This chain joins TRBV13 and TRBJ1-3; TRBD1 agrees at 7 bases. The germline gives CDR1 PRHDT, CDR2 FYEKMQ (reference sequence). This CDR3 is built from 17 residues. V shed 5 bases, J shed 0 bases, and the junction held 10 bases outside the gene matches. CDR3 in DNA: TGTGCCAGCAGCCCACCTCTTGGACAGGACTCTGGAAACACCATATATTTT. Amino acids: CASSPPLGQDSGNTIYF.

This chain uses TRBV15 with TRBJ2-1, with TRBD2 identical over 9 bases. V lost 3 bases to trimming and J lost 7 bases; unmatched junction nucleotides: 19. This CDR3 contains 19 residues. CDR1 and CDR2 (germline): LNHNV, YYDKDF (reference sequence). The chain's CDR3 is CATSRTGNGVAGVRNEQFF. CDR3 bases: TGTGCCACCAGCAGGACAGGGAACGGAGTAGCGGGAGTGAGGAATGAGCAGTTCTTC.

The chain couples TRBV2 to TRBJ1-2, with D hard to call. This CDR3 is 12 amino acids long. The germline V and J ends were trimmed by 10 bases and 6 bases, with 15 bases remaining between them. The germline V gene has CDR1 SNHLY and CDR2 FYNNEI. This CDR3 reads CATLPEANGYTF. The CDR3 DNA reads TGTGCCACCCTGCCAGAAGCGAATGGCTACACCTTC.

The CDR3 protein is CASSPRDRVYETQYF. In DNA form, the CDR3 reads TGTGCCAGCAGTCCCCGGGACAGGGTTTATGAGACCCAGTACTTC. V and J are TRBV27 and TRBJ2-5; 9 bases align to TRBD1. CDR1 is MNHEY, CDR2 SMNVEV, per germline (reference sequence). The CDR3 is 15 residues long. Losses at the gene ends were 5 bases for V and 5 bases for J; bases not matched to a gene: 9.

The genes are TRBV19 and TRBJ1-5; 10 bases align to TRBD1. V was pared by 8 bases and J by 0 bases, with 4 bases of the junction left unmatched. The CDR3 has 15 amino acids. The germline gives CDR1 LNHDA, CDR2 SQIVND (reference sequence). The CDR3 loop reads CASDRDRGSNQPQHF. The CDR3 coding sequence is TGTGCCAGTGATAGGGACAGGGGTAGCAATCAGCCCCAGCATTTT.

The genes are TRBV7-8 and TRBJ2-7, with D possibly matching TRBD1 (6 bases). V was pared by 3 bases and J by 3 bases, with 9 bases between. Looked up from germline, CDR1 is SGHVS and CDR2 is FQNEAQ. The CDR3 sequence is 13 residues long. The CDR3 region is CASSFEGGYEQYF. Written as DNA, the CDR3 is TGTGCCAGCAGCTTCGAAGGGGGCTACGAGCAGTACTTC.

DNA of the CDR3: TGTGCCAGCAGTTACGGCTACGTTTCATCCGGGGAGCTGTTTTTT. Translated: CASSYGYVSSGELFF. The chain has TRBV6-5 and TRBJ2-2; D is uncertain. The CDR3 extends over 15 amino acids. The V gene lost 2 bases and the J gene lost 6 bases, with 13 bases spanning the gap. CDR1 and CDR2 (germline): MNHEY, SVGAGI.